This entry lists 27 T cell receptor beta chains sequenced from one sample in a study of CD8 T cells in Susac syndrome. cDNA came from around 0.5 to 1 ug RNA primed by random hexamers. TCRdb redid the calling of the immunoSEQ multiplex PCR reads with MiXCR, one entry per CDR3 protein. The sample lists 130,000 or so distinct CDR3 sequences; 65% to 90% were seen once. The sample consisted of CD8+ T cells from PBMCs. The origin of the receptors is a human donor with multiple sclerosis.

The gene calls are TRBV2 and TRBJ2-7, with unresolved D. The CDR3 is made up of 12 amino acids. V was shortened by 3 bases and J by 3 bases, with 6 bases between the two germline ends. Per the germline V gene, CDR1 is SNHLY and CDR2 is FYNNEI. In DNA form, the CDR3 reads TGTGCCAGCAGTGAGGGCAACTACGAGCAGTACTTC. It yields the protein CASSEGNYEQYF.

The chain recombines TRBV12-3 or TRBV12-4 with TRBJ2-7; D call uncertain. V was clipped by 5 bases and J by 4 bases, with 12 bases between them. The CDR3 is made up of 13 amino acids. Here the CDR3 reads CASSPTLTYEQYF. CDR3 sequence (DNA): TGTGCCAGCAGTCCTACCCTCACTTACGAGCAGTACTTC.

DNA for the CDR3: TGTGCCAGTAGTATTCGGGTCGGCGATCAGCCCCAGCATTTT. Its translation: CASSIRVGDQPQHF. The chain links TRBV19 to TRBJ1-5; D gene uncertain. Deletions cut 3 bases from V and 5 bases from J, with 11 bases between. CDR1 is LNHDA and CDR2 is SQIVND in the germline V gene (reference sequence). This CDR3 contains 14 residues. The variable domain in full, completed from reference TRBV19 and TRBJ1-5, reads DGGITQSPKYLFRKEGQNVTLSCEQNLNHDAMYWYRQDPGQGLRLIYYSQIVNDFQKGDIAEGYSVSREKKESFPLTVTSAQKNPTAFYLCASSIRVGDQPQHFGDGTRLSIL.

This clonotype was found once. The chain employs TRBV7-9 and TRBJ2-2, with 8 bases identical to TRBD2. This CDR3 spans 14 amino acids. Germline V CDR1 and CDR2: SEHNR, FQNEAQ (reference sequence). The CDR3 DNA follows: TGTGCTACCTCCGGGGGGGCGAACACCGGGGAGCTGTTTTTT. Amino acids: CATSGGANTGELFF.

The genes are TRBV27 and TRBJ1-2; no reliable D call. CDR1 and CDR2 from the germline V gene are MNHEY and SMNVEV (reference sequence). This CDR3 region has 14 residues. V dropped 5 bases and J dropped 2 bases, with 12 bases sitting between them. The CDR3 DNA follows: TGTGCCAGCAGTCCCCACGCGGGAAACTATGGCTACACCTTC. It encodes CASSPHAGNYGYTF.

This clonotype appeared a single time. V usage is TRBV10-3 and J usage is TRBJ1-2; a possible D gene is TRBD1 (5 bases). V lost 7 bases to trimming and J lost 4 bases, with 22 bases between them. This CDR3 contains 16 residues. Germline CDR1 reads ENHRY; CDR2 reads SYGVKD. DNA for the CDR3: TGTGCCATCATGAGCATGGGGGAGTTGGACACCTATGGCTACACCTTC. This encodes CAIMSMGELDTYGYTF.

This sequence joins TRBV6-5 and TRBJ2-2; D is ambiguous. This CDR3 spans 12 amino acids. V was trimmed by 2 bases and J by 4 bases, leaving 2 bases between them. Germline V gives CDR1 MNHEY, CDR2 SVGAGI. The CDR3 spells CASSYPTGELFF. The CDR3 nucleotides are TGTGCCAGCAGTTACCCCACCGGGGAGCTGTTTTTT.

The chain has TRBV12-3 or TRBV12-4 and TRBJ2-1, with TRBD2 matching over 13 bases. J lost 10 bases, V lost 4 bases, and 7 bases had no gene match. The CDR3 has 15 amino acids. The DNA of the CDR3 is TGTGCCAGCAGTTGGGGGACTAGCGGGACTGGCGAGCAGTTCTTC. As protein: CASSWGTSGTGEQFF.

This chain connects TRBV11-2 to TRBJ1-1; D ambiguous. Trimming cost V 1 base and J 5 bases, with 11 bases left between them. This CDR3 has 14 residues. Germline assignment: CDR1 SGHAT and CDR2 FQNNGV. This chain's CDR3 is CASSLGLGETEAFF. CDR3 DNA: TGTGCCAGCAGCTTAGGATTAGGAGAAACTGAAGCTTTCTTT.

This clonotype appeared a few times. This chain joins TRBV27 and TRBJ2-7; D remains unclear. CDR3 length: 13 amino acids. V lost 5 bases to trimming and J lost 1 base, with 9 bases between them. CDR1 MNHEY and CDR2 SMNVEV come from the germline V gene (reference sequence). Here the CDR3 reads CASSPDLSYEQYF. As DNA, the CDR3 is TGTGCCAGCAGTCCCGACTTGTCCTACGAGCAGTACTTC.

Comment on this clonotype: The junction departs from the called germline gene at one end, perhaps through a read error. This chain joins TRBV6-5 and TRBJ2-3; D may be TRBD1 or TRBD2 (5 bases each). CDR1 and CDR2 from the germline V gene are MNHEY and SVGAGI. The CDR3 is made up of 16 amino acids. Written as DNA, the CDR3 is TGTGCCAGCAGTTTTGTTGGGGGATCTAGCACAAATACGCAGTATTTT. This translates into CASSFVGGSSTNTQYF.

This clonotype has a handful of counts. The CDR3 spells CASSYGTSGKQFF. For the CDR3, the DNA is TGTGCCAGCAGTTACGGGACTAGCGGGAAGCAGTTCTTC. The V gene is TRBV6-2 or TRBV6-3, the J gene TRBJ2-1; TRBD2 matches 13 bases. The CDR3 extends over 13 amino acids. The V and J ends lost 2 bases and 11 bases, in that order; junction bases with no gene match: 0. Germline loops: CDR1 MNHEY, CDR2 SVGEGT.

The chain joins TRBV13 to TRBJ2-1, with 12 bases aligning to TRBD2. The CDR3 sequence is 16 residues long. CDR1 and CDR2 from the germline V gene are PRHDT and FYEKMQ (reference sequence). The trim removed 5 bases at V and 2 bases at J, leaving 4 bases unmatched. CDR3: CASSGLAGGPYNEQFF. In DNA, the CDR3 is TGTGCCAGCAGCGGTCTAGCGGGAGGGCCCTACAATGAGCAGTTCTTC.

The rearrangement joins TRBV6-1 to TRBJ2-3, with 8 bases lining up with TRBD2. The CDR3 sequence is 16 residues long. Losses at the gene ends were 8 bases for V and 5 bases for J; bases not matched to a gene: 15. CDR1 and CDR2 from the germline V gene are MNHNS and SASEGT. The chain's CDR3 is CASRSLAGLGRDTQYF. CDR3 nucleotides: TGTGCCAGCCGCTCCTTAGCGGGGTTGGGAAGAGATACGCAGTATTTT.

The chain has TRBV4-2 and TRBJ2-1; TRBD2 might be the D (5 bases). The CDR3 spans 16 residues. Germline V gene lookup returns CDR1 LGHNA and CDR2 YNFKEQ. Trimming took off 4 bases at V and 0 bases at J, with 13 bases between the two ends. This CDR3 reads CASSRLAKSSYNEQFF. Here the CDR3 DNA reads TGTGCCAGCAGCCGCCTAGCCAAGAGCTCCTACAATGAGCAGTTCTTC.

V gene TRBV3-1 combines with J gene TRBJ1-1; no reliable D call. CDR1 is LGHDT and CDR2 is YNNKEL in the germline V gene (reference sequence). CDR3 length: 15 amino acids. V was pared by 0 bases and J by 1 base, with 9 bases between. CDR3 sequence (DNA): TGTGCCAGCAGCCAAGACTCCGGCGAGAACACTGAAGCTTTCTTT. It codes for CASSQDSGENTEAFF.

CDR3: CASSNSTTLDRGSNTEAFF. CDR3 DNA: TGTGCCAGCAGCAATTCGACAACCTTGGACAGGGGGTCGAACACTGAAGCTTTCTTT. The rearrangement uses TRBV21-1 and TRBJ1-1; the table's D call, TRBD1, has no DNA check behind it. TRBV21-1 represents a pseudogene. This CDR3 is 19 amino acids long.

The chain employs TRBV11-2 and TRBJ1-2; the D gene is possibly TRBD1 (6 bases). The CDR3 sequence is 12 residues long. Germline V gives CDR1 SGHAT, CDR2 FQNNGV. V was cut by 5 bases and J by 8 bases, with 12 bases left in between. CDR3 sequence reads: CASSLQGGGYTF. The CDR3 coding sequence is TGTGCCAGCAGCCTACAGGGTGGAGGCTACACCTTC.

V and J are TRBV2 and TRBJ2-2; a possible D gene is TRBD2 (6 bases). V shed 4 bases and J shed 10 bases, with 16 bases lying between them. This CDR3 contains 14 residues. Germline-derived CDR1 and CDR2 are SNHLY and FYNNEI. The CDR3 loop is CASSVGGGDPELFF. Written as DNA, the CDR3 is TGTGCCAGCAGTGTGGGGGGAGGCGATCCGGAGCTGTTTTTT.

This clonotype showed up just a few times. J is TRBJ1-2 and V is TRBV7-2; D call uncertain. The CDR3 contains 15 residues. From germline, CDR1 is SGHTA and CDR2 FQGNSA. The V and J ends lost 1 base and 4 bases respectively, with 13 bases between them. The CDR3 nucleotides are TGTGCCAGCAGCTTAGACCTGGACGGAACCTATGGCTACACCTTC. It is translated as CASSLDLDGTYGYTF.

The chain recombines TRBV2 with TRBJ2-3, with 8 bases matching TRBD2. This CDR3 contains 13 residues. Trimming cost V 9 bases and J 5 bases; bases outside gene matches: 7. Germline CDR1 SNHLY, CDR2 FYNNEI. CDR3 protein: CARGGTREDTQYF. CDR3 in DNA: TGTGCCAGGGGAGGGACTAGAGAAGATACGCAGTATTTT.

The rearrangement uses TRBV28 and TRBJ2-7; unclear D gene. Germline CDR1 reads MDHEN; CDR2 reads SYDVKM. The CDR3 loop spans 18 amino acids. Between the trimmed V and J ends, which lost 1 base and 0 bases, there was a span of 19 bases. For the CDR3, the DNA is TGTGCCAGCAGTTTATCCCCGGGCAGAGCGCTCCCCTCCTACGAGCAGTACTTC. Its translation is CASSLSPGRALPSYEQYF.

The chain links TRBV19 to TRBJ1-1; D unresolved. In germline, CDR1 is LNHDA, CDR2 SQIVND (reference sequence). The V end was cut by 5 bases, the J end by 4 bases, with 14 bases between. This CDR3 is 14 amino acids long. DNA of the CDR3: TGTGCCAGTAGTCCGGGCACTTCGGGCACTGAAGCTTTCTTT. Translating it yields CASSPGTSGTEAFF. Full variable domain (outside the CDR3, taken from reference TRBV19 and TRBJ1-1): DGGITQSPKYLFRKEGQNVTLSCEQNLNHDAMYWYRQDPGQGLRLIYYSQIVNDFQKGDIAEGYSVSREKKESFPLTVTSAQKNPTAFYLCASSPGTSGTEAFFGQGTRLTVV.

The V and J genes are TRBV7-3 and TRBJ2-1; D unclear. The CDR3 loop spans 14 amino acids. Germline-derived CDR1 and CDR2 are SGHTA and FQGTGA. The V gene lost 3 bases and the J gene lost 7 bases, with 13 bases spanning the gap. Here the CDR3 DNA reads TGTGCCAGCAGCTTTCAACCGTGGGAAAATGAGCAGTTCTTC. The encoded protein is CASSFQPWENEQFF. Drawing the rest from reference TRBV7-3 and TRBJ2-1, the complete variable domain is GAGVSQTPSNKVTEKGKYVELRCDPISGHTALYWYRQSLGQGPEFLIYFQGTGAADDSGLPNDRFFAVRPEGSVSTLKIQRTERGDSAVYLCASSFQPWENEQFFGPGTRLTVL.

The V and J genes are TRBV27 and TRBJ1-2; 8 bases fit TRBD1. Trimming removed 2 bases from V and 6 bases from J; junction bases left unmatched: 2. Germline values: CDR1 MNHEY, CDR2 SMNVEV (reference sequence). CDR3 size: 13 residues. CDR3 sequence reads: CASSLQGAHGYTF. The CDR3 DNA is TGTGCCAGCAGTTTACAGGGGGCGCATGGCTACACCTTC.

This rearrangement joins TRBV4-3 to TRBJ1-4; 7 positions match TRBD1. Germline V gene sequence: CDR1 LGHNA, CDR2 YSLEER. The CDR3 runs to 14 residues. V gave up 6 bases and J gave up 4 bases; unmatched junction bases: 5. Here the CDR3 reads CASRGDRYNEKLFF. CDR3 coding DNA: TGCGCCAGCAGGGGGGACAGATATAATGAAAAACTGTTTTTT.

The V gene is TRBV7-9, the J gene TRBJ2-3; possibly TRBD2 for D (5 bases). Trimming removed 4 bases from V and 0 bases from J, with 8 bases in between. Looked up from germline, CDR1 is SEHNR and CDR2 is FQNEAQ (reference sequence). The CDR3 loop spans 14 amino acids. CDR3 coding DNA: TGTGCCAGCAGCTCAGGACTGAGCACAGATACGCAGTATTTT. This codes for CASSSGLSTDTQYF.